These T cell receptor beta chains were read from a single sample in a study of persistence of HIV-infected CD4 T cells. Their cognate antigens are unknown. Method: immunoSEQ multiplex PCR; TCRdb's copy keeps in-frame clones and lacks some. The table shows 50,000 or so clones, with around 72% occurring only once. The sample consisted of CD4+ T cells sorted from PBMCs after approximately 18-hour stimulation, taken from a patient who received antiretroviral therapy. The receptors were sampled from an adult man with HIV who was CMV-seropositive. Each CDR3 is given with its conserved first and last residue. The order of the fields is J gene, CDR3 length, V gene, CDR3 protein.

TRBJ2-1,16,TRBV19,CASSITTSGRGSEQFF
TRBJ1-1,12,TRBV2,CASSDVWTEAFF
TRBJ2-2,18,TRBV9,CASSVGERAGGPTGELFF
TRBJ1-1,11,TRBV20-1,CSAGAGPEAFF
TRBJ2-2,16,TRBV27,CASSLSGRAVAGELFF
TRBJ1-5,15,TRBV5-6,CASSFGLFNNQPQHF
TRBJ1-1,14,TRBV18,CASSPPVQPPEAFF
TRBJ2-2,11,TRBV28,CASSLRRELFF
TRBJ2-5,13,TRBV7-2,CASSLGGKETQYF
TRBJ1-5,15,TRBV7-2,CASSLQGVGNQPQHF
TRBJ2-1,18,TRBV7-8,CASSLTASGRSSYNEQFF
TRBJ1-6,14,TRBV5-5,CASSLRGENSPLHF
TRBJ1-6,14,TRBV7-2,CASSLEGLSSPLHF
TRBJ1-6,14,TRBV30,CAWSEGSGNSPLHF
TRBJ2-7,16,TRBV7-2,CASSSIWTSGRTEQYF
TRBJ2-1,12,TRBV5-4,CASSLLRNEQFF
TRBJ2-7,15,TRBV6-2/TRBV6-3,CASSRGLAGAKEQYF
TRBJ1-2,15,TRBV11-1,CASSLSTGGNYGYTF